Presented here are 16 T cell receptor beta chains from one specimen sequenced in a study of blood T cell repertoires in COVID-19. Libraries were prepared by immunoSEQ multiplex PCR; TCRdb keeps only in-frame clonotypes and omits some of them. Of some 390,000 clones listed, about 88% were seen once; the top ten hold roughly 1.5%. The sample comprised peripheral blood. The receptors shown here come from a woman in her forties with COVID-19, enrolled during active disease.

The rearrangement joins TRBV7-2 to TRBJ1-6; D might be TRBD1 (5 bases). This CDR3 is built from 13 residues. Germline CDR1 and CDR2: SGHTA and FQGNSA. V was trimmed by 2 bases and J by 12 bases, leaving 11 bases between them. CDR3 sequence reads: CASSLMGGQPLHF. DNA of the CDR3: TGTGCCAGCAGCTTAATGGGGGGTCAACCCCTCCACTTT. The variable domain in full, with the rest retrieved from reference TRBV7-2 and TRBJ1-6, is GAGVSQSPSNKVTEKGKDVELRCDPISGHTALYWYRQSLGQGLEFLIYFQGNSAPDKSGLPSDRFSAERTGGSVSTLTIQRTQQEDSAVYLCASSLMGGQPLHFGNGTRLTVT.

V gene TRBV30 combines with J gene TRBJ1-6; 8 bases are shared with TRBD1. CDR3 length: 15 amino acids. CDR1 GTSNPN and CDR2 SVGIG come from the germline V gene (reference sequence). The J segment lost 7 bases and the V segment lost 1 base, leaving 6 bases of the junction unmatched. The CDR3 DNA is TGTGCCTGGAGTGCGACGACAGGGGTGAATTCACCCCTCCACTTT. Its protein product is CAWSATTGVNSPLHF.

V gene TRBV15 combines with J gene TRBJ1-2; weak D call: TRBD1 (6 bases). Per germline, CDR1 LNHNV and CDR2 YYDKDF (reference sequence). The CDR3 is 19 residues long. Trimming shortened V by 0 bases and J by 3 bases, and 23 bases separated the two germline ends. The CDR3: CATSREYSTGVGIDYGYTF. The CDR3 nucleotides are TGTGCCACCAGCAGAGAATATTCGACAGGTGTGGGGATCGACTATGGCTACACCTTC.

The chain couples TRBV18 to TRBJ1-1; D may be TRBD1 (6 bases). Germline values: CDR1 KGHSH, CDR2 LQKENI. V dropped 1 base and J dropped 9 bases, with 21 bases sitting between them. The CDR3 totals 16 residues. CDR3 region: CASSPLDMLLDSQAFF. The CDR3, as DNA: TGTGCCAGCTCACCACTAGATATGCTTTTGGACAGCCAAGCTTTCTTT.

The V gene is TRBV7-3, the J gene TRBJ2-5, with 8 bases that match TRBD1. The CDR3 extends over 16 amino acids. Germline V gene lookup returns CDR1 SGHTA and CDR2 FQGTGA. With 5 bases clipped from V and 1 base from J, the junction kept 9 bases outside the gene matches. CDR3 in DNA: TGTGCCAGCAGCCCTAAAAGGGGACAGGTCCAAGAGACCCAGTACTTC. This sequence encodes CASSPKRGQVQETQYF.

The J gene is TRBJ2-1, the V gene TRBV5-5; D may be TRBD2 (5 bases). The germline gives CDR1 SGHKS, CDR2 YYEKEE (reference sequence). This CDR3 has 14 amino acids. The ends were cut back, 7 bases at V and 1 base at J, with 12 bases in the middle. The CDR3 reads CASQRRGSYNEQFF. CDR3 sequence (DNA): TGTGCCAGCCAGCGGAGAGGTTCCTACAATGAGCAGTTCTTC.

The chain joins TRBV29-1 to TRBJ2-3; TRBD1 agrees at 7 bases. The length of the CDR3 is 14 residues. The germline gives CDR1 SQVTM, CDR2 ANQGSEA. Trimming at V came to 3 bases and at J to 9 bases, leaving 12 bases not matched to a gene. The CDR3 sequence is CSVDGGQPMRTQYF. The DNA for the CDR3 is TGCAGCGTTGATGGGGGACAGCCGATGCGAACGCAGTATTTT.

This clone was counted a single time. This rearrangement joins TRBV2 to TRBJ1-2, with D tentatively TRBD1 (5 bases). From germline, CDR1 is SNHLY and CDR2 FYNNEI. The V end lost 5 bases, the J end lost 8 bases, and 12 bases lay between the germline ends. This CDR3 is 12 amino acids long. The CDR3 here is CASSWRGRGYTF. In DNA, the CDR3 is TGTGCCAGCAGTTGGAGGGGTAGAGGCTACACCTTC.

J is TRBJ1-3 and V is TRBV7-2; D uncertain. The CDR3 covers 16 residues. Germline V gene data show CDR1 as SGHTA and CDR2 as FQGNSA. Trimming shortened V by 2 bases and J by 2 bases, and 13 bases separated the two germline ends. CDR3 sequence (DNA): TGTGCCAGCAGCTTAAATCAAGGCGGGGCTGGAAACACCATATATTTT. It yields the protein CASSLNQGGAGNTIYF.

DNA for the CDR3: TGTGCCAGCAGCTTATCGGGACAGTATAATTCACCCCTCCACTTT. This encodes CASSLSGQYNSPLHF. The chain employs TRBV5-6 and TRBJ1-6; 7 nucleotides line up with TRBD1. The germline V gene encodes CDR1 SGHDT and CDR2 YYEEEE. CDR3 length equals 15 residues. V lost 2 bases, J lost 4 bases, and 3 bases stayed unmatched.

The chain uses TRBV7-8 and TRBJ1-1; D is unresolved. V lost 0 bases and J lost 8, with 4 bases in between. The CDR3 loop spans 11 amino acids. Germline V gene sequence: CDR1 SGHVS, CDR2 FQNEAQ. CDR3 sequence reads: CASSLAAEAFF. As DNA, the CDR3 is TGTGCCAGCAGCTTAGCAGCAGAAGCTTTCTTT.

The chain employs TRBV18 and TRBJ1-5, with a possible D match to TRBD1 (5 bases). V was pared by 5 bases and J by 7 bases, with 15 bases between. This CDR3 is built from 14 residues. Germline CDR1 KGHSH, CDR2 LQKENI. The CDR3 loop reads CASSTQGGGQPQHF. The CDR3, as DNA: TGTGCCAGCTCAACCCAGGGTGGTGGGCAGCCCCAGCATTTT.

CDR3 residues: CASSLTGNTGNTIYF. The DNA for the CDR3 is TGTGCCAGCAGTTTAACAGGGAATACTGGAAACACCATATATTTT. The V and J genes are TRBV28 and TRBJ1-3, with D tentatively TRBD1 (6 bases). In germline, CDR1 is MDHEN, CDR2 SYDVKM. The V end was cut by 2 bases, the J end by 2 bases, with 10 bases between. This CDR3 has 15 amino acids.

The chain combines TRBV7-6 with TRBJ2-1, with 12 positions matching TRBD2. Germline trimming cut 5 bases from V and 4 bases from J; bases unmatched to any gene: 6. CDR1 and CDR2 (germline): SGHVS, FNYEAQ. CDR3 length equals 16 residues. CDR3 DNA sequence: TGTGCCAGCAGCAGCCGACTAGCGGGAGAATACAATGAGCAGTTCTTC. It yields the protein CASSSRLAGEYNEQFF.

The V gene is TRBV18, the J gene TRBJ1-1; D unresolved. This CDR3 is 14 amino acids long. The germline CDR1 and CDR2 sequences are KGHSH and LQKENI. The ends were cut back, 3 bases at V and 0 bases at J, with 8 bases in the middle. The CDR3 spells CASSPGSVNTEAFF. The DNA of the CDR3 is TGTGCCAGCTCACCGGGGAGCGTGAACACTGAAGCTTTCTTT.

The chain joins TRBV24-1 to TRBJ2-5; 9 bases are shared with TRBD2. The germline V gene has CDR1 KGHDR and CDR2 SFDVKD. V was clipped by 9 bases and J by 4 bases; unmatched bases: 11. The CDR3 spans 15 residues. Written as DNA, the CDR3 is TGTGCCACCGCGGCGGGAGGGTTGGGTATAGAGACCCAGTACTTC. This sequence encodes CATAAGGLGIETQYF.